This is a list of T cell receptor beta chains from one sample in a study of T-cell memory formation after mild COVID-19. TCRdb itself ran the 5' RACE reads through MiXCR, one entry per CDR3 protein. The repertoire includes a few hundred thousand distinct CDR3 sequences, approximately 14% of them detected once, and about 20% sits in the top ten. The sequenced material came from PBMCs or a T cell subset sorted from them (not recorded which). The source of these receptors is a man between 18 and 29 years old who had mild COVID-19 (a few samples of this study predate the infection). Cell type and time point are not known. Each CDR3 is given with its conserved first and last residue. Fields, in order: J gene, clone size, D gene, V gene, CDR3 DNA, CDR3 protein. A D gene is named only where the DNA matches it firmly. Clone size is given for some rows only: seen once, a few or many times, or a class if the clone is expanded.

J: TRBJ2-3; size: few; D: NA; V: TRBV20-1; DNA: TGCAGTGCTAGTGCACAACTCACAGATACGCAGTATTTT; CDR3: CSASAQLTDTQYF
J: TRBJ2-3; size: few; D: NA; V: TRBV15; DNA: TGTGCCACCAGCAGAGTAGGTGTCGGACGTACAGATACGCAGTATTTT; CDR3: CATSRVGVGRTDTQYF
J: TRBJ1-5; size: NA; D: NA; V: TRBV10-2; DNA: TGCGCCAGCAGTGATCCCGGGGGTAGCAATCAGCCCCAGCATTTT; CDR3: CASSDPGGSNQPQHF
J: TRBJ2-5; size: NA; D: TRBD1; V: TRBV7-7; DNA: TGTGCCAGCAGCCCCGGACAGGGGCTACAAGAGACCCAGTACTTC; CDR3: CASSPGQGLQETQYF
J: TRBJ2-2; size: few; D: TRBD2; V: TRBV7-9; DNA: TGTGCCGACTCCCTAGCGGGGACGAACACCGGGGAGCTGTTTTTT; CDR3: CADSLAGTNTGELFF
J: TRBJ2-3; size: few; D: TRBD2; V: TRBV18; DNA: TGTGCCAGCTCACAACTAGCGGACCTCACAGATACGCAGTATTTT; CDR3: CASSQLADLTDTQYF
J: TRBJ1-1; size: NA; D: NA; V: TRBV7-9; DNA: TGTGCCAGCAGCATGCCTGGACAGCCGAACACTGAAGCTTTCTTT; CDR3: CASSMPGQPNTEAFF
J: TRBJ1-2; size: NA; D: NA; V: TRBV4-3; DNA: TGCGCCAGCAGCCAAGGGTTCCCAGGGGACTATGGCTACACCTTC; CDR3: CASSQGFPGDYGYTF
J: TRBJ2-3; size: few; D: NA; V: TRBV18; DNA: TGTGCCAGCCGCGTCGCCCCAGATACGCAGTATTTT; CDR3: CASRVAPDTQYF
J: TRBJ1-1; size: NA; D: NA; V: TRBV6-5; DNA: TGTGCCAGCAGTTACTCAGGGCGGTTGAACACTGAAGCTTTCTTT; CDR3: CASSYSGRLNTEAFF
J: TRBJ1-5; size: NA; D: TRBD1; V: TRBV24-1; DNA: TGTGCCACCAGTGATACCACCGGGACAGGGTACCGGCCCCAGCATTTT; CDR3: CATSDTTGTGYRPQHF
J: TRBJ2-5; size: NA; D: TRBD1; V: TRBV7-2; DNA: TGTGCCAGCAGCCCCCGACAGGGTGGCCAAGAGACCCAGTACTTC; CDR3: CASSPRQGGQETQYF
J: TRBJ1-2; size: many; D: NA; V: TRBV5-1; DNA: TGCGCCAGCAGCCCGGGCGGGGGCTACACCTTC; CDR3: CASSPGGGYTF
J: TRBJ1-1; size: few; D: NA; V: TRBV6-2/TRBV6-3; DNA: TGTGCCAGCGCTCTAGTGAACACTGAAGCTTTCTTT; CDR3: CASALVNTEAFF
J: TRBJ1-2; size: NA; D: NA; V: TRBV7-2; DNA: TGTGCCAGCAGCCTCGTACGACGCTCGGGTGGCTACACCTTC; CDR3: CASSLVRRSGGYTF
J: TRBJ2-1; size: many; D: NA; V: TRBV4-3; DNA: TGCGCCAGCAGCCAGTCAGGGTGGGCTGAGCAGTTCTTC; CDR3: CASSQSGWAEQFF
J: TRBJ1-1; size: few; D: TRBD1; V: TRBV3-1; DNA: TGTGCCAGCAGCCTCAGGACAGGCACTGAAGCTTTCTTT; CDR3: CASSLRTGTEAFF
J: TRBJ1-2; size: few; D: NA; V: TRBV20-1; DNA: TGCAGTGCTAGAAGTCCTGTCAGCTACTATGGCTACACCTTC; CDR3: CSARSPVSYYGYTF
J: TRBJ2-2; size: many; D: TRBD1; V: TRBV12-3/TRBV12-4; DNA: TGTGCCAGCAAACAGGGGCGCACCGGGGAGCTGTTTTTT; CDR3: CASKQGRTGELFF
J: TRBJ1-1; size: NA; D: TRBD1; V: TRBV3-1; DNA: TGTGCCAGCAGCCCGATAGGGACAGGGAACACTGAAGCTTTCTTT; CDR3: CASSPIGTGNTEAFF
J: TRBJ1-1; size: NA; D: NA; V: TRBV20-1; DNA: TGCAGTGCTTCCCCCGGGGGGGCCACTGAAGCTTTCTTT; CDR3: CSASPGGATEAFF
J: TRBJ1-1; size: few; D: NA; V: TRBV18; DNA: TGTGCCAGCTCACCCGACAGGAGGGGTGAAGCTTTCTTT; CDR3: CASSPDRRGEAFF
J: TRBJ2-7; size: NA; D: NA; V: TRBV2; DNA: TGTGCCAGCAGTGAAAATTCTGGACACCTCTCCTACGAGCAGTACTTC; CDR3: CASSENSGHLSYEQYF
J: TRBJ2-3; size: NA; D: NA; V: TRBV2; DNA: TGTGCCAATGGGGGTACAGATACGCAGTATTTT; CDR3: CANGGTDTQYF
J: TRBJ2-1; size: many; D: NA; V: TRBV7-2; DNA: TGTGCCAGCAGCTTAGAGTATCTAGCCTACAATGAGCAGTTCTTC; CDR3: CASSLEYLAYNEQFF
J: TRBJ2-7; size: NA; D: NA; V: TRBV29-1; DNA: TGCAGCGTAGCCAGCTCCTACGAGCAGTACTTC; CDR3: CSVASSYEQYF
J: TRBJ2-3; size: NA; D: NA; V: TRBV5-1; DNA: TGCGCCAGCAACAGCGCCCCTCCCACAGATACGCAGTATTTT; CDR3: CASNSAPPTDTQYF
J: TRBJ1-1; size: NA; D: NA; V: TRBV14; DNA: TGTGCCAGCAGCCAAGATCCGGCGTCCACTGAAGCTTTCTTT; CDR3: CASSQDPASTEAFF
J: TRBJ2-5; size: few; D: NA; V: TRBV30; DNA: TGTGCCTGGAGTGTACAGGGCGGAGAGACCCAGTACTTC; CDR3: CAWSVQGGETQYF
J: TRBJ1-1; size: NA; D: NA; V: TRBV4-1; DNA: TGCGCCAGCAGCCGGGACCTTACGAACACTGAAGCTTTCTTT; CDR3: CASSRDLTNTEAFF
J: TRBJ2-5; size: few; D: TRBD2; V: TRBV12-3/TRBV12-4; DNA: TGTGCCAGCAGTTCGTCTAGCGGGGGTGGGGAGACCCAGTACTTC; CDR3: CASSSSSGGGETQYF
J: TRBJ1-3; size: many; D: NA; V: TRBV12-3/TRBV12-4; DNA: TGTGCCAGCAGTTTAGGGGCAAACTCTGGAAACACCATATATTTT; CDR3: CASSLGANSGNTIYF
J: TRBJ2-3; size: NA; D: TRBD2; V: TRBV7-2; DNA: TGTGCCAGCAGCTTAGCGTCGGTAGCGGGAGATACGCAGTATTTT; CDR3: CASSLASVAGDTQYF
J: TRBJ2-7; size: few; D: NA; V: TRBV20-1; DNA: TGCAGTGCTAGAGATCCCGGGATTCCCTACGAGCAGTACTTC; CDR3: CSARDPGIPYEQYF
J: TRBJ1-2; size: many; D: NA; V: TRBV6-5; DNA: TGTGCCAGCAGTTCCCGGGGGACGGCGGGAAGGAGCTACACCTTC; CDR3: CASSSRGTAGRSYTF
J: TRBJ2-6; size: NA; D: NA; V: TRBV3-1; DNA: TGTGCCAGCAGCCAGGGGATCTCTGGGGCCAACGTCCTGACTTTC; CDR3: CASSQGISGANVLTF
J: TRBJ1-5; size: few; D: NA; V: TRBV5-1; DNA: TGCGCCAGCAGCTGGCAGGGGACCGCGAATCAGCCCCAGCATTTT; CDR3: CASSWQGTANQPQHF